The clone carrying this TCR beta chain was seen a handful of times. Selected positively for CCR7 and CD45RO-negative, naive CD8 cells excluded terminally differentiated effector memory CD45RA+ cells. The data were obtained in a study of shared clonotypes between healthy human individuals. Across the whole study: Each donor had three CD4 naive, three CD4 memory, two CD8 naive and one CD8 memory plate.

The data were produced by immunoSEQ multiplex PCR, yet TCRdb's version contains in-frame clones alone and is incomplete. The data hold hundreds of thousands of clones, with approximately 95% observed a single time. Input material: naive CD8+ T cells sorted from blood. The TCR sequence derives from a woman aged 25 to 45 in good health.

The CDR3 sequence: CASSQDGETQYF. The CDR3 DNA is TGTGCCAGCAGCCAGGACGGGGAGACCCAGTACTTC. V usage is TRBV5-5 and J usage is TRBJ2-5; D remains unclear. There are 12 residues in the CDR3. Germline V gene data show CDR1 as SGHKS and CDR2 as YYEKEE (reference sequence). The ends were cut back, 4 bases at V and 5 bases at J, with 9 bases in the middle.